The rows below give T cell receptor beta chains drawn from one sample of a study of control samples from healthy donors and cancer patients. The assay was immunoSEQ multiplex PCR, and TCRdb's table has in-frame clones only and misses some. The sample holds around 100,000 clones; more than 85% are singletons and the top ten take more than 15%. Sequencing input: blood. These receptors came from a woman aged 45-65 years in good health. Both conserved end residues are part of each CDR3. D genes are given only for firm matches. The size entry is marked missing in some rows and otherwise reads once, few, many or a size class.

j_gene,v_gene,len,d_gene,abundance,CDR3nt,CDR3aa
TRBJ1-2,TRBV7-9,15,.,.,TGTGCCAGCAGCTCAGGAATAGATCGCAACTATGGCTACACCTTC,CASSSGIDRNYGYTF
TRBJ2-7,TRBV27,14,TRBD1,.,TGTGCCAGCAGTTTGACAGGGGAACCCTACGAGCAGTACTTC,CASSLTGEPYEQYF
TRBJ2-3,TRBV6-5,13,.,.,TGTGCCAGCAGCCACGACAGCACAGATACGCAGTATTTT,CASSHDSTDTQYF
TRBJ1-4,TRBV6-5,15,TRBD1,.,TGTGCCAGCAGTTACTCTCCAGGGGGTAATGAAAAACTGTTTTTT,CASSYSPGGNEKLFF
TRBJ2-7,TRBV7-9,13,.,.,TGTGCCAGCATCCAGTCTAGCTCCTACGAGCAGTACTTC,CASIQSSSYEQYF
TRBJ2-5,TRBV14,15,.,.,TGTGCCAGCAGCCAAGTAGGGCCAGCGGGAGAGACCCAGTACTTC,CASSQVGPAGETQYF
TRBJ2-3,TRBV4-1,16,.,once,TGCGCCAGCAGCCAAGATATTGGGATCTTGGGAGATACGCAGTATTTT,CASSQDIGILGDTQYF
TRBJ2-5,TRBV10-1,14,TRBD1,.,TGCGCCGGTTCCGGGACAGGTCAACAAGAGACCCAGTACTTC,CAGSGTGQQETQYF
TRBJ2-4,TRBV20-1,14,.,.,TGCAGTGCTAGTAGTCCTGAAACCAAAAACATTCAGTACTTC,CSASSPETKNIQYF
TRBJ2-3,TRBV5-5,15,.,.,TGTGCCAGCAGCTTGTCCGTAACTAGCACAGATACGCAGTATTTT,CASSLSVTSTDTQYF
TRBJ1-2,TRBV18,13,.,.,TGTGCCAGCTCATCCGGGGAGTACTATGGCTACACCTTC,CASSSGEYYGYTF
TRBJ2-3,TRBV6-5,14,.,.,TGTGCCAGCAGTTCAGGGTTTGAAACAGATACGCAGTATTTT,CASSSGFETDTQYF
TRBJ2-7,TRBV9,16,TRBD1,.,TGTGCCAGCAGCCCCCACCGAGGGGGCGGGCTCTACGAGCAGTACTTC,CASSPHRGGGLYEQYF
TRBJ2-7,TRBV11-2,13,.,.,TGTGCCAGCAGCTTAGGGGAGGTGGACGAGCAGTACTTC,CASSLGEVDEQYF
TRBJ1-3,TRBV6-5,15,TRBD1,.,TGTGCCAGCAGTTACCTACAGGGGTCTGGAAACACCATATATTTT,CASSYLQGSGNTIYF
TRBJ2-1,TRBV11-3,15,TRBD2,.,TGTGCCAGCAGCGGAACTAGCGGGAGTTACAATGAGCAGTTCTTC,CASSGTSGSYNEQFF
TRBJ2-1,TRBV10-1,15,.,.,TGCGCCAGCAGCCCCAGGACGGCTTCCTACAATGAGCAGTTCTTC,CASSPRTASYNEQFF
TRBJ1-2,TRBV24-1,13,TRBD1,.,TGTGCCACCAGTTTGGGCAGGGGGAGAGGCTACACCTTC,CATSLGRGRGYTF